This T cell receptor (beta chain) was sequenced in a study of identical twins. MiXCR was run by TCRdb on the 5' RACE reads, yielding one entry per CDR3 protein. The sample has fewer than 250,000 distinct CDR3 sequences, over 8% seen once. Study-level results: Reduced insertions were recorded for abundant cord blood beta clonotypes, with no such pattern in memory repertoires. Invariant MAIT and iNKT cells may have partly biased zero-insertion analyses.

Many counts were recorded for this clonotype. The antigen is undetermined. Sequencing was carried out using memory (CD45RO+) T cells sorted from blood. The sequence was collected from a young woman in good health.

This CDR3 is CASSQDRDRGTEAFF. The CDR3 nucleotides are TGTGCCAGCAGCCAAGACCGGGACAGAGGCACTGAAGCTTTCTTT. The genes are TRBV4-2 and TRBJ1-1; 7 nucleotides match TRBD1. Trimming removed 0 bases from V and 4 bases from J; junction bases left unmatched: 5. Per the germline V gene, CDR1 is LGHNA and CDR2 is YNFKEQ. CDR3 length equals 15 residues.